Shown below are 18 T cell receptor beta chains from a single sample sequenced in a study of cytomegalovirus exposure and HLA in healthy donors. It was with 60 Vbeta and 13 Jbeta primers that the PCR ran. Libraries were prepared by immunoSEQ multiplex PCR; TCRdb keeps only in-frame clonotypes and omits some of them. The sample shows hundreds of thousands of clones, around 76% of them seen only once. Specimen: PBMCs. All receptors come from a man aged 18 to 35 in good health and CMV-seronegative.

This chain connects TRBV5-1 to TRBJ1-2, with 8 bases aligning to TRBD1. The V segment lost 5 bases and the J segment 4 bases; nucleotides outside the gene matches: 7. The germline CDR1 and CDR2 sequences are SGHRS and YFSETQ. The CDR3 is 14 residues long. CDR3 in DNA: TGCGCCAGCAGACTGGCGACAGGGGCCTATGGCTACACCTTC. Its protein product is CASRLATGAYGYTF.

The chain recombines TRBV11-2 with TRBJ1-3, with 10 bases lining up with TRBD1. The germline CDR1 and CDR2 sequences are SGHAT and FQNNGV. The CDR3 length is 16 residues. V gave up 2 bases and J gave up 4 bases; unmatched junction bases: 5. The CDR3 loop is CASSLTGTGEGNTIYF. Written as DNA, the CDR3 is TGTGCCAGCAGCTTAACTGGGACAGGGGAAGGAAACACCATATATTTT.

V is TRBV27 and J is TRBJ2-7, with a tentative D call TRBD1 (6 bases). V lost 5 bases to trimming and J lost 5 bases, with 10 bases between them. The CDR3 length is 12 residues. Germline CDR1 is MNHEY and CDR2 is SMNVEV (reference sequence). The CDR3 loop reads CASSPQGHEQYF. The CDR3 nucleotides are TGTGCCAGCAGTCCACAGGGCCACGAGCAGTACTTC.

The rearrangement links TRBV27 to TRBJ1-2, with TRBD1 as a possible D gene (6 bases). Trimming shortened V by 6 bases and J by 2 bases, and 13 bases separated the two germline ends. Germline CDR1 is MNHEY and CDR2 is SMNVEV (reference sequence). The CDR3 covers 14 residues. CDR3 region: CASSPIGQNYGYTF. Here the CDR3 DNA reads TGTGCCAGCAGCCCGATCGGACAGAACTATGGCTACACCTTC.

This clone was detected only a few times. CDR3: CASSEPGQGISGANVLTF. The CDR3, as DNA: TGTGCCAGCAGCGAACCGGGACAGGGAATCTCTGGGGCCAACGTCCTGACTTTC. V and J are TRBV5-6 and TRBJ2-6, with 9 bases fitting TRBD1. V gave up 4 bases and J gave up 0 bases; unmatched junction bases: 8. The CDR3 consists of 18 residues. The germline V gene encodes CDR1 SGHDT and CDR2 YYEEEE.

This clone was observed a single time. The chain is built from TRBV11-3 and TRBJ2-7; 8 nucleotides align to TRBD1. Trimming at V came to 5 bases and at J to 5 bases, leaving 11 bases not matched to a gene. Germline V gene lookup returns CDR1 SGHNT and CDR2 YENEEA. CDR3 size: 15 residues. Here the CDR3 reads CASSPAGQAVNEQYF. The CDR3 DNA follows: TGTGCCAGCAGCCCCGCGGGACAGGCGGTCAACGAGCAGTACTTC.

V is TRBV7-9 and J is TRBJ2-1; a possible D gene is TRBD2 (6 bases). The V gene lost 8 bases and the J gene lost 3 bases, with 23 bases spanning the gap. CDR1 is SEHNR, CDR2 FQNEAQ, per germline (reference sequence). The CDR3 sequence is 17 residues long. CDR3 bases: TGTGCCAGCCGACCTACACCGCGGGATAGGTTCTACAATGAGCAGTTCTTC. It encodes CASRPTPRDRFYNEQFF.

The chain couples TRBV28 to TRBJ1-5; D is possibly TRBD1 (6 bases). The CDR3 is made up of 14 amino acids. V was shortened by 6 bases and J by 3 bases, with 12 bases between the two germline ends. Germline V gene data show CDR1 as MDHEN and CDR2 as SYDVKM. CDR3 protein: CASSQSGANQPQHF. CDR3 coding DNA: TGTGCCAGCAGCCAATCAGGGGCCAATCAGCCCCAGCATTTT.

The chain carries TRBV6-5 and TRBJ1-1; 7 positions match TRBD1. Germline CDR1 MNHEY, CDR2 SVGAGI. V lost 7 bases, J lost 6 bases, and 8 bases stayed unmatched. CDR3 length: 13 amino acids. CDR3 bases: TGTGCCAGCATTAAACAGGGGATCGCTGAAGCTTTCTTT. Its protein product is CASIKQGIAEAFF.

The V gene is TRBV13, the J gene TRBJ2-6, with 11 bases that match TRBD2. The CDR3 is 19 residues long. Losses at the gene ends were 3 bases for V and 2 bases for J; bases not matched to a gene: 9. CDR1 and CDR2 from the germline V gene are PRHDT and FYEKMQ (reference sequence). In DNA, the CDR3 is TGTGCCAGCAGCTTCCCATATAGCGGGAGGGCCGCTGGGGCCAACGTCCTGACTTTC. It specifies CASSFPYSGRAAGANVLTF.

CDR3 in DNA: TGTGCCAGCAGAGCTACAGTGAACACTGAAGCTTTCTTT. Its translation: CASRATVNTEAFF. The chain carries TRBV6-6 and TRBJ1-1; D is undetermined. The CDR3 totals 13 residues. Trimming pared 6 bases from V and 0 bases from J, leaving 8 bases between. Germline V CDR1 and CDR2: MNHNY, SVGAGI (reference sequence).

The V call is TRBV14, the J call TRBJ1-1, with 7 positions matching TRBD1. The CDR3 consists of 15 residues. V lost 4 bases and J lost 6; bases outside the gene matches: 11. Germline lookup yields CDR1 SGHDN and CDR2 FVKESK. CDR3 in amino acids: CASSRNPGDSSEAFF. The CDR3 bases are TGTGCCAGCAGCCGGAACCCGGGGGACAGCTCTGAAGCTTTCTTT. The full variable domain, rest sourced from reference TRBV14 and TRBJ1-1, is EAGVTQFPSHSVIEKGQTVTLRCDPISGHDNLYWYRRVMGKEIKFLLHFVKESKQDESGMPNNRFLAERTGGTYSTLKVQPAELEDSGVYFCASSRNPGDSSEAFFGQGTRLTVV.

This chain connects TRBV4-2 to TRBJ2-1; TRBD1 might be the D (6 bases). The CDR3 runs 15 residues. Germline CDR1 LGHNA, CDR2 YNFKEQ. V gave up 4 bases and J gave up 7 bases, with 17 bases separating them. The CDR3: CASSPTGNLGNEQFF. CDR3 DNA: TGTGCCAGCAGCCCCACAGGGAATTTAGGGAATGAGCAGTTCTTC.

The chain carries TRBV21-1 and TRBJ1-1. TRBV21-1 has pseudogene status. The CDR3 has 15 residues. DNA for the CDR3: TGTGCCAGCAGCAGGGTCGGGGAATCGAACACTGAAGCTTTCTTT. Its translation is CASSRVGESNTEAFF.

V is TRBV2 and J is TRBJ1-1; D unclear. Germline CDR1 reads SNHLY; CDR2 reads FYNNEI. V was trimmed by 6 bases and J by 4 bases, leaving 9 bases between them. The CDR3 loop spans 12 amino acids. The CDR3 DNA reads TGTGCCAGCAGCTTTGAGCCCACTGAAGCTTTCTTT. Its protein product is CASSFEPTEAFF.

Details on this clone: At one end, the junction sequence differs from germline, possibly due to a read error. The chain employs TRBV7-9 and TRBJ2-7; D uncertain. The CDR3 extends over 8 amino acids. CDR1 is SEHNR, CDR2 FQNEAQ, per germline (reference sequence). CDR3 amino acids: CSSSPGYF. The CDR3 nucleotides read TGTTCCAGCAGCCCGGGGTACTTC.

This chain joins TRBV29-1 and TRBJ2-5; 7 positions match TRBD1. This CDR3 comprises 13 residues. V lost 7 bases to trimming and J lost 2 bases; unmatched junction nucleotides: 7. Germline V gives CDR1 SQVTM, CDR2 ANQGSEA. CDR3 bases: TGCAGCGCGAGACAGGGTATACAAGAGACCCAGTACTTC. It encodes CSARQGIQETQYF.

V gene TRBV15 combines with J gene TRBJ1-4; TRBD1 matches 8 bases. Germline-derived CDR1 and CDR2 are LNHNV and YYDKDF (reference sequence). The length of the CDR3 is 16 residues. V lost 2 bases and J lost 2; bases outside the gene matches: 4. CDR3 DNA sequence: TGTGCCACCAGCAGAAGTCAGGGGGCGACTAATGAAAAACTGTTTTTT. It codes for CATSRSQGATNEKLFF.